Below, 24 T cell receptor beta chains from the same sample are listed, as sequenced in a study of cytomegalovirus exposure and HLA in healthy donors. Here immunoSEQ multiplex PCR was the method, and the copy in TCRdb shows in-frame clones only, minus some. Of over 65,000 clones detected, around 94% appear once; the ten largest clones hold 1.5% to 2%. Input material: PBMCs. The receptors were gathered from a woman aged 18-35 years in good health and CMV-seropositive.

DNA for the CDR3: TGTGCCAGCAGCTCCCGGGACTACGTAGAGACCCAGTACTTC. It yields the protein CASSSRDYVETQYF. This chain connects TRBV5-6 to TRBJ2-5; TRBD2 agrees at 7 bases. CDR3 length: 14 amino acids. Germline CDR1 and CDR2: SGHDT and YYEEEE. V was clipped by 3 bases and J by 4 bases; unmatched bases: 6.

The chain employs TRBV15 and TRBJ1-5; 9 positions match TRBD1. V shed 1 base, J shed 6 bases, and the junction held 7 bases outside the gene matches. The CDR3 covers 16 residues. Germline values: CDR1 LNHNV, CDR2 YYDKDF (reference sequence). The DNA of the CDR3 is TGTGCCACCAGCAGAGTAGAGGGACAGGGAGTTCAGCCCCAGCATTTT. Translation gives CATSRVEGQGVQPQHF.

CDR3: CASSSQGRGTEAFF. The CDR3 DNA reads TGTGCCAGCAGCTCACAGGGTAGGGGCACTGAAGCTTTCTTT. V usage is TRBV5-6 and J usage is TRBJ1-1, with D possibly TRBD1 on 6 matching bases. CDR3 length equals 14 residues. Per germline, CDR1 SGHDT and CDR2 YYEEEE. V lost 3 bases to trimming and J lost 4 bases, with 13 bases between them.

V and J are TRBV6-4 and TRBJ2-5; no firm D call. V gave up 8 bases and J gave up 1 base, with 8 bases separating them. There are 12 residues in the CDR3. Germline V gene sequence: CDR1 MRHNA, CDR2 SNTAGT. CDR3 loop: CASPYVQETQYF. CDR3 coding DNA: TGTGCCAGCCCCTACGTCCAAGAGACCCAGTACTTC.

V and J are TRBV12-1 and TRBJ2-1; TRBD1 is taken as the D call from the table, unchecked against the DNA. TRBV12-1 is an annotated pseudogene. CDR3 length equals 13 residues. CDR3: CASSPGQGVRQFF. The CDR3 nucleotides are TGTGCCAGCAGCCCGGGACAGGGGGTAAGGCAGTTCTTC.

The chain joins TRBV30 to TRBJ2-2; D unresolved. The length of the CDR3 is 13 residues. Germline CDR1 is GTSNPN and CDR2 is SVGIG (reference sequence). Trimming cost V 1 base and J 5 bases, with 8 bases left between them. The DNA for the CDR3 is TGTGCCTGGAGTGGGCAGGCTACCGGGGAGCTGTTTTTT. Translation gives CAWSGQATGELFF.

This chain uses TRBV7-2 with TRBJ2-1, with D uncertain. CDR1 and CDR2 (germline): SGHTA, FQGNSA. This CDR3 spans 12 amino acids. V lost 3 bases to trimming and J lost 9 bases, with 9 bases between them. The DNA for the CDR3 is TGTGCCAGCAGCTTTGAGTTCGGTGAGCAGTTCTTC. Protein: CASSFEFGEQFF. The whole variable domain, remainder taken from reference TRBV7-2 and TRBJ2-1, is GAGVSQSPSNKVTEKGKDVELRCDPISGHTALYWYRQSLGQGLEFLIYFQGNSAPDKSGLPSDRFSAERTGGSVSTLTIQRTQQEDSAVYLCASSFEFGEQFFGPGTRLTVL.

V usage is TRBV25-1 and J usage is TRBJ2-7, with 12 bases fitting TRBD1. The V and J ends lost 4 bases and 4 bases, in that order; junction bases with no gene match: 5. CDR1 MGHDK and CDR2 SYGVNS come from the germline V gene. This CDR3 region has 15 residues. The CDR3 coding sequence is TGTGCCAGCAGTGCGCCGGGACAGGGGGCTTACGAGCAGTACTTC. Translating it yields CASSAPGQGAYEQYF.

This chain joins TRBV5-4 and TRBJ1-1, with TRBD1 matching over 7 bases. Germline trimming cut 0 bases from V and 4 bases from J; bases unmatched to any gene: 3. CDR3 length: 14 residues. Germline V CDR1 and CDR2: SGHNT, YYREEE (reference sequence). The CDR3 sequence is CASSLAAGGTEAFF. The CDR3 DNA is TGTGCCAGCAGCTTGGCCGCAGGGGGCACTGAAGCTTTCTTT.

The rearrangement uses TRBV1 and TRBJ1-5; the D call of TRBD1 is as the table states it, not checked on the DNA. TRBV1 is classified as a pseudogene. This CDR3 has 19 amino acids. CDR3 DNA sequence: TGCACCAGCAGCCACCCGGGACAGGGTAAGGGAGGTATTGATCAGCCCCAGCATTTT. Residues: CTSSHPGQGKGGIDQPQHF.

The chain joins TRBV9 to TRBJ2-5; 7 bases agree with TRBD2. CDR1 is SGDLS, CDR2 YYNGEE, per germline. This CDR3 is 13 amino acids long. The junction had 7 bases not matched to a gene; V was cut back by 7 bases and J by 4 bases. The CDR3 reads CASGGAGVETQYF. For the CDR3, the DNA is TGTGCCAGCGGTGGGGCGGGAGTAGAGACCCAGTACTTC.

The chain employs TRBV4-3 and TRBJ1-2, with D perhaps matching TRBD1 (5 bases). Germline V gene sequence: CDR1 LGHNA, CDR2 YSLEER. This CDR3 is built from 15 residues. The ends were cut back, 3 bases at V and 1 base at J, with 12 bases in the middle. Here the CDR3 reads CASSHLLQGNYGYTF. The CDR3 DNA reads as TGCGCCAGCAGCCACCTACTTCAGGGTAACTATGGCTACACCTTC.

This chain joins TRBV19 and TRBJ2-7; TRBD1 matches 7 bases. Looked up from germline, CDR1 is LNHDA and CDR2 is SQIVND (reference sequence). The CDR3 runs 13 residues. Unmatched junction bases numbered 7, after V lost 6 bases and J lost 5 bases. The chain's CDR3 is CASRGKGANEQYF. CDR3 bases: TGTGCCAGTAGGGGGAAGGGGGCGAACGAGCAGTACTTC. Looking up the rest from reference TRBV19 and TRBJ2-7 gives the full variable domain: DGGITQSPKYLFRKEGQNVTLSCEQNLNHDAMYWYRQDPGQGLRLIYYSQIVNDFQKGDIAEGYSVSREKKESFPLTVTSAQKNPTAFYLCASRGKGANEQYFGPGTRLTVT.

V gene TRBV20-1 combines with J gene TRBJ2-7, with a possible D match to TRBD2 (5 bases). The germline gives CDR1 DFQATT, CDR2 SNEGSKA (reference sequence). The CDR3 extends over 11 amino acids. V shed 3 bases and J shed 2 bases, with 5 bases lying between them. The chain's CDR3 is CSASGAYEQYF. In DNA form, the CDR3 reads TGCAGTGCTAGCGGGGCCTACGAGCAGTACTTC.

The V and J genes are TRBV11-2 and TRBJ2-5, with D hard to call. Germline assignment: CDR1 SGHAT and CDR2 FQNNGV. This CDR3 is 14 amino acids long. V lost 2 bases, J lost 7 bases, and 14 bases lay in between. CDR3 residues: CASSLLKANRTQYF. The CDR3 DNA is TGTGCCAGCAGCTTACTTAAAGCTAATCGGACCCAGTACTTC.

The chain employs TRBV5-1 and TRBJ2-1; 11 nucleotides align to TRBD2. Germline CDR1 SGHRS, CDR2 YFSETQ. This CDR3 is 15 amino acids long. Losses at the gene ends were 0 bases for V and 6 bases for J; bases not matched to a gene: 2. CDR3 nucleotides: TGCGCCAGCAGCTTGGCCGGGACTAGCGGCAATGAGCAGTTCTTC. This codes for CASSLAGTSGNEQFF.

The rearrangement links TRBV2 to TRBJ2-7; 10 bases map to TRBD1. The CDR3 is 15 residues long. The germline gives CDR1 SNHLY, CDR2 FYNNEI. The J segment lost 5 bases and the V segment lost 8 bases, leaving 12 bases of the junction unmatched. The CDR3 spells CASRSTGGSFDEQYF. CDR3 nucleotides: TGTGCCAGCCGTTCGACAGGGGGCTCTTTCGACGAGCAGTACTTC.

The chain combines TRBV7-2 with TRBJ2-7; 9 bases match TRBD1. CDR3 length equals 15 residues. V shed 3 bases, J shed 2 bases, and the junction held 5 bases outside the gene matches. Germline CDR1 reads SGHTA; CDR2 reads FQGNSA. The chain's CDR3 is CASSLDRGETYEQYF. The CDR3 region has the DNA TGTGCCAGCAGCTTGGACAGGGGTGAAACCTACGAGCAGTACTTC.

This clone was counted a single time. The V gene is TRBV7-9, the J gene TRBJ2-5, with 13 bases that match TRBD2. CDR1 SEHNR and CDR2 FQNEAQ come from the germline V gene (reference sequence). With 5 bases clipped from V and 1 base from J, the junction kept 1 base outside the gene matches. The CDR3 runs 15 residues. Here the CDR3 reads CASSRTSGGQETQYF. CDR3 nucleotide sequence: TGTGCCAGCAGCCGGACTAGCGGGGGCCAAGAGACCCAGTACTTC.

Written as DNA, the CDR3 is TGTGCCAGCAGCAAAGAAACAGGTTACTCTTCTTACACCGGGGAGCTGTTTTTT. It is translated as CASSKETGYSSYTGELFF. This chain links TRBV21-1 with TRBJ2-2; the table names TRBD1, a call not compared with the DNA. TRBV21-1 counts as a pseudogene. This CDR3 has 18 amino acids.

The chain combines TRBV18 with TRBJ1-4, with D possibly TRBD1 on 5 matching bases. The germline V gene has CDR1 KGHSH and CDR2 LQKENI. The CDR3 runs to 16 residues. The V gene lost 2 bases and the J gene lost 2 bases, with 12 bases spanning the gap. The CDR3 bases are TGTGCCAGCTCACCAGTAGGGGCTTCCACTAATGAAAAACTGTTTTTT. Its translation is CASSPVGASTNEKLFF.

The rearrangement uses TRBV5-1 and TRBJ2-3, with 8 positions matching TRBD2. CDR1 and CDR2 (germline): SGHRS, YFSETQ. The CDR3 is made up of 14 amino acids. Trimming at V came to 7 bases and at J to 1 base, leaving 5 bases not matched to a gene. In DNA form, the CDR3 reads TGCGCCAGCCACGGGAGGGGGGGCACAGATACGCAGTATTTT. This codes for CASHGRGGTDTQYF.

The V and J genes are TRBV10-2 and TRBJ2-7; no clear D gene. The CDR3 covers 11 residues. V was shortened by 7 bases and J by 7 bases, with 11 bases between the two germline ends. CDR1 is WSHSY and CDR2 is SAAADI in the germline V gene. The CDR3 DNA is TGCGCCAGCACTACCGCTCGTGAGCAGTACTTC. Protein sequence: CASTTAREQYF.

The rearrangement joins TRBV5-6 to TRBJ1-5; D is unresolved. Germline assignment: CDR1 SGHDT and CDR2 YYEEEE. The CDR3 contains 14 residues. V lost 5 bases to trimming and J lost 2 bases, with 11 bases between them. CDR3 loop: CASSSGVRNQPQHF. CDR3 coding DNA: TGTGCCAGCAGTTCCGGGGTACGCAATCAGCCCCAGCATTTT.